Reported below is one T cell receptor (beta chain). This sample is drawn from a study of lymphopenia after photon versus proton radiotherapy. The CDR3 sequence is 18 residues long. Trimming pared 4 bases from V and 0 bases from J, leaving 22 bases between. CDR1 is GTSNPN, CDR2 SVGIG, per germline (reference sequence). The data were produced by immunoSEQ multiplex PCR, yet TCRdb's version contains in-frame clones alone and is incomplete. The sample lists 70,000 to 95,000 clones, around 83% occurring once. This specimen was peripheral blood, taken from a patient treated with proton-based radiotherapy. This receptor was identified in a man aged 55 to 70 with pancreatic cancer. The chain recombines TRBV30 with TRBJ1-5; tentative D call: TRBD1 (5 bases). CDR3 in amino acids: CAWNLPGYGGDSNQPQHF. CDR3 nucleotides: TGTGCCTGGAACCTACCCGGTTACGGAGGGGATAGCAATCAGCCCCAGCATTTT. Full variable domain (remainder filled in from reference TRBV30 and TRBJ1-5): SQTIHQWPATLVQPVGSPLSLECTVEGTSNPNLYWYRQAAGRGLQLLFYSVGIGQISSEVPQNLSASRPQDRQFILSSKKLLLSDSGFYLCAWNLPGYGGDSNQPQHFGDGTRLSIL.